This TCR beta chain was captured in a study of OX40 agonist ivuxolimab in advanced cancers. Study-level information: Ivuxolimab, which patients received intravenously every 2 weeks, was dosed at 0.01 to 10 mg/kg. The eligibility criteria allowed prior anti-PD-1, anti-PD-L1 or anti-CTLA-4 therapy, and 30% to 40% had some. The study enrolled dose-escalation patients with hepatocellular carcinoma, melanoma, renal cell or head and neck cancer.

Sequencing used immunoSEQ multiplex PCR; TCRdb keeps in-frame clones, though not all of them. Of roughly 86,000 clones listed, roughly 90% are singletons. Turning to this clone: Its antigen is unidentified.

Study-wide results and caveats: A proportion of nonresponders additionally exhibited low normalized T-cell clonal expansion.

Trimming removed 4 bases from V and 0 bases from J, with 13 bases in between. This CDR3 is built from 15 residues. Germline CDR1 SGHRS, CDR2 YFSETQ. The TCR was taken from an adult with an advanced solid tumor such as melanoma, head and neck, liver or kidney cancer. The sequencing used CD4+ or CD8+ T cells sorted from blood, collected in a trial of the OX40 agonist ivuxolimab. The V and J genes are TRBV5-1 and TRBJ1-1; TRBD1 might be the D (6 bases). The DNA of the CDR3 is TGCGCCAGCAGCCCACGGACAGATTTGAACACTGAAGCTTTCTTT. Protein sequence: CASSPRTDLNTEAFF.